The 24 T cell receptor beta chains below all came from one sample that was sequenced in a study of blood T cells in healthy people across ages. A second PCR of 7 to 11 cycles used a sample-barcoded 5' primer and a J-beta primer mix. Using its own MiXCR run on the 5' RACE reads, TCRdb lists one record per CDR3 protein. The repertoire has around 800,000 distinct CDR3 sequences, around 62% of them found once; the top ten carry 28%. Input material: blood. The receptors come from a man aged 30-40 years in good health.

J is TRBJ2-1 and V is TRBV7-8; 13 nucleotides line up with TRBD2. CDR3 length: 15 amino acids. V shed 4 bases, J shed 8 bases, and the junction held 5 bases outside the gene matches. Germline assignment: CDR1 SGHVS and CDR2 FQNEAQ. The CDR3 nucleotides read TGTGCCAGCAGCTCGGGACTAGCGGGGTCGTATGAGCAGTTCTTC. Its translation is CASSSGLAGSYEQFF.

The V gene is TRBV27, the J gene TRBJ1-5, with TRBD1 matching 10 bases. J gave up 7 bases and V 4 bases, and 7 bases lay outside the gene matches. Germline CDR1 and CDR2: MNHEY and SMNVEV (reference sequence). The CDR3 loop spans 15 amino acids. This chain's CDR3 is CASSSQTGGRQPQHF. The CDR3 DNA is TGTGCCAGCAGTTCCCAGACAGGGGGCCGCCAGCCCCAGCATTTT.

The chain is built from TRBV28 and TRBJ2-1; TRBD1 matches at 7 bases. The trim removed 6 bases at V and 1 base at J, leaving 18 bases unmatched. The CDR3 loop spans 19 amino acids. The germline gives CDR1 MDHEN, CDR2 SYDVKM. CDR3 nucleotide sequence: TGTGCCAGCAGCCCGACAGGGTACTCCCCCCGTTTTTCCTACAATGAGCAGTTCTTC. This translates into CASSPTGYSPRFSYNEQFF.

Details on this clonotype: This may be a read error, as it is one base from a much larger clone. The chain uses TRBV28 and TRBJ2-3; weak D call: TRBD1 (5 bases). Germline V gene lookup returns CDR1 MDHEN and CDR2 SYDVKM. The V end lost 5 bases, the J end lost 3 bases, and 12 bases lay between the germline ends. The CDR3 length is 14 residues. The CDR3 loop reads CASSVLSGTDTQYF. CDR3 DNA: TGTGCCAGCAGTGTTCTGTCAGGGACAGATACGCAGTATTTT.

This chain joins TRBV20-1 and TRBJ2-5; 8 positions match TRBD1. The germline gives CDR1 DFQATT, CDR2 SNEGSKA (reference sequence). This CDR3 is built from 12 residues. With 4 bases clipped from V and 5 bases from J, the junction kept 3 bases outside the gene matches. CDR3 sequence reads: CSATRGRETQYF. CDR3 nucleotides: TGCAGTGCTACCAGGGGGCGGGAGACCCAGTACTTC.

The chain employs TRBV20-1 and TRBJ2-7; no definite D call. The V end lost 4 bases, the J end lost 2 bases, and 21 bases lay between the germline ends. The length of the CDR3 is 16 residues. Germline CDR1 DFQATT, CDR2 SNEGSKA (reference sequence). In DNA, the CDR3 is TGCAGTGCTACGCCTTATCGGGCACATGGGACCTACGAGCAGTACTTC. It encodes CSATPYRAHGTYEQYF.

This clonotype was picked up a small number of times. The chain joins TRBV6-1 to TRBJ2-7; a possible D gene is TRBD1 (6 bases). The germline V gene encodes CDR1 MNHNS and CDR2 SASEGT. The CDR3 extends over 15 amino acids. Trimming left V 2 bases short and J 3 bases short, with 14 bases between. CDR3 bases: TGTGCCAGCAGTGAATCTGGAACAGGGAGCTACGAGCAGTACTTC. It is translated as CASSESGTGSYEQYF.

V usage is TRBV7-6 and J usage is TRBJ2-5; no reliable D call. The CDR3 has 13 amino acids. The V gene lost 4 bases and the J gene lost 1 base, with 7 bases spanning the gap. Germline CDR1 SGHVS, CDR2 FNYEAQ. Here the CDR3 reads CASSSYFQETQYF. CDR3 nucleotides: TGTGCCAGCAGCTCCTACTTCCAAGAGACCCAGTACTTC.

V and J are TRBV28 and TRBJ1-5; D ambiguous. There are 15 residues in the CDR3. Trimming took 6 bases from V and 2 from J, leaving 14 bases between them. Germline CDR1 is MDHEN and CDR2 is SYDVKM. CDR3 coding DNA: TGTGCCAGCAGCCCCGAGGTAAGAGGCAATCAGCCCCAGCATTTT. This sequence encodes CASSPEVRGNQPQHF.

This chain joins TRBV11-2 and TRBJ2-3; D is possibly TRBD2 (6 bases). The CDR3 runs to 17 residues. With 3 bases removed from V and 0 bases from J, the gap between germline ends came to 16 bases. The germline V gene has CDR1 SGHAT and CDR2 FQNNGV. This chain's CDR3 is CASSFDGGGSSTDTQYF. The CDR3 nucleotides read TGTGCCAGCAGCTTTGATGGTGGGGGGTCGAGCACAGATACGCAGTATTTT.

This clonotype was picked up a small number of times. The chain uses TRBV4-3 and TRBJ2-1, with D possibly matching TRBD2 (6 bases). Germline V lookup: CDR1 LGHNA, CDR2 YSLEER. The CDR3 runs to 15 residues. Trimming shortened V by 5 bases and J by 9 bases, and 20 bases separated the two germline ends. CDR3 nucleotide sequence: TGCGCCAGCAGCAGGGGACTCGATCTCCGGAGTGAGCAGTTCTTC. Amino acid sequence: CASSRGLDLRSEQFF.

V usage is TRBV24-1 and J usage is TRBJ2-3; 10 bases map to TRBD1. The ends lost 4 bases at V and 0 bases at J; junction bases unmatched: 6. From germline, CDR1 is KGHDR and CDR2 SFDVKD. The CDR3 extends over 17 amino acids. The CDR3 coding sequence is TGTGCCACCAGTGACTTGGACAGGGGGACTAGCACAGATACGCAGTATTTT. Amino acid sequence: CATSDLDRGTSTDTQYF.

In its sample, this clonotype was seen a few times. This chain uses TRBV9 with TRBJ2-4; D not resolved. Germline CDR1 and CDR2: SGDLS and YYNGEE. The CDR3 is 12 residues long. The germline V and J ends were trimmed by 4 bases and 4 bases, with 6 bases remaining between them. The DNA of the CDR3 is TGTGCCAGCAGCACATCGAAAAACATTCAGTACTTC. It is translated as CASSTSKNIQYF.

The gene calls are TRBV4-3 and TRBJ2-3; 10 bases are a match to TRBD2. Germline V gene lookup returns CDR1 LGHNA and CDR2 YSLEER. This CDR3 has 14 amino acids. V lost 4 bases, J lost 8 bases, and 6 bases stayed unmatched. The CDR3 DNA follows: TGCGCCAGCAGCCCCGAGCGGGGGGGCCCTACGCAGTATTTT. Protein sequence: CASSPERGGPTQYF.

The sample holds a few counts of this clonotype. The rearrangement uses TRBV7-2 and TRBJ2-1; 15 bases align to TRBD2. V shed 2 bases, J shed 4 bases, and the junction held 9 bases outside the gene matches. This CDR3 is 19 amino acids long. From germline, CDR1 is SGHTA and CDR2 FQGNSA. The CDR3 here is CASSLSWTSGGASYNEQFF. The CDR3 DNA sequence: TGTGCCAGCAGCTTATCTTGGACTAGCGGGGGGGCCTCGTACAATGAGCAGTTCTTC.

This clonotype was counted once. The CDR3 protein is CASSYSGELNTGELFF. In DNA, the CDR3 is TGTGCCAGCAGTTACTCTGGCGAGCTTAACACCGGGGAGCTGTTTTTT. The chain links TRBV6-2 or TRBV6-3 to TRBJ2-2; unclear D gene. Per the germline V gene, CDR1 is MNHEY and CDR2 is SVGEGT. Trimming removed 0 bases from V and 2 bases from J, with 10 bases in between. CDR3 length equals 16 residues.

The V gene is TRBV5-5, the J gene TRBJ1-5, with a weak D call TRBD1 (5 bases). CDR3 length: 16 amino acids. Trimming shortened V by 0 bases and J by 0 bases, and 10 bases separated the two germline ends. Germline lookup yields CDR1 SGHKS and CDR2 YYEKEE (reference sequence). The CDR3 DNA reads as TGTGCCAGCAGCTTGGTGGCAGGGCTTAGCAATCAGCCCCAGCATTTT. It codes for CASSLVAGLSNQPQHF.

A few counts support this clonotype. This chain links TRBV7-9 with TRBJ2-7; 8 nucleotides align to TRBD2. J was trimmed by 6 bases and V by 5 bases; bases with no gene match: 12. This CDR3 has 15 residues. Germline assignment: CDR1 SEHNR and CDR2 FQNEAQ (reference sequence). The CDR3 sequence: CASSLSGGALGEQYF. CDR3 bases: TGTGCCAGCAGCCTGTCGGGGGGGGCGCTGGGCGAGCAGTACTTC. The full variable domain, with the rest looked up from reference TRBV7-9 and TRBJ2-7, is DTGVSQNPRHKITKRGQNVTFRCDPISEHNRLYWYRQTLGQGPEFLTYFQNEAQLEKSRLLSDRFSAERPKGSFSTLEIQRTEQGDSAMYLCASSLSGGALGEQYFGPGTRLTVT.

This clonotype appeared a single time. The V call is TRBV4-1, the J call TRBJ2-3; TRBD2 is a possible D gene (5 bases). Trimming stripped 1 base from V and 4 bases from J, with 12 bases between. CDR3 length: 15 amino acids. CDR1 and CDR2 (germline): MGHRA, YSYEKL. The CDR3 loop is CASSQALLGPDTQYF. The CDR3, as DNA: TGCGCCAGCAGCCAAGCCCTACTAGGGCCAGATACGCAGTATTTT.

The chain employs TRBV7-8 and TRBJ2-7, with 7 nucleotides matching TRBD1. CDR1 and CDR2 from the germline V gene are SGHVS and FQNEAQ. CDR3 size: 14 residues. Unmatched junction bases numbered 8, after V lost 3 bases and J lost 6 bases. The CDR3 sequence: CASSFDRELGEQYF. In nucleotides, the CDR3 is TGTGCCAGCAGCTTCGACAGGGAGCTTGGCGAGCAGTACTTC.

There are a few counts of this clonotype. Just one base apart from a much larger clone, this may be a read error. The rearrangement joins TRBV5-1 to TRBJ2-7; TRBD1 might be the D (6 bases). The CDR3 runs to 15 residues. CDR1 is SGHRS and CDR2 is YFSETQ in the germline V gene. In nucleotides, the CDR3 is TGCGCCGGCAGCATACAGACCGGGACACCGGGCAAGCAGTACTTC. It is translated as CAGSIQTGTPGKQYF.

V usage is TRBV11-2 and J usage is TRBJ2-3; D uncertain. The CDR3 length is 15 residues. Deletions cut 1 base from V and 0 bases from J, with 8 bases between. The germline V gene has CDR1 SGHAT and CDR2 FQNNGV. In DNA form, the CDR3 reads TGTGCCAGCAGCTTAGCGCCAGCTAGCACAGATACGCAGTATTTT. Translation gives CASSLAPASTDTQYF.

The chain links TRBV12-3 or TRBV12-4 to TRBJ1-4; TRBD1 agrees at 8 bases. CDR3 length: 16 residues. J lost 2 bases, V lost 3 bases, and 5 bases had no gene match. The CDR3 region has the DNA TGTGCCAGCAGTTTGGGCAGGGGGCCGACTAATGAAAAACTGTTTTTT. Translation gives CASSLGRGPTNEKLFF.

Only one count was recorded for this clonotype. J is TRBJ2-5 and V is TRBV11-2, with D possibly TRBD1 on 6 matching bases. The CDR3 is made up of 17 amino acids. The germline V gene encodes CDR1 SGHAT and CDR2 FQNNGV. Trimming shortened V by 1 base and J by 4 bases, and 19 bases separated the two germline ends. This CDR3 reads CASSLVATGMARETQYF. CDR3 nucleotides: TGTGCCAGCAGCTTAGTGGCTACAGGGATGGCAAGAGAGACCCAGTACTTC.